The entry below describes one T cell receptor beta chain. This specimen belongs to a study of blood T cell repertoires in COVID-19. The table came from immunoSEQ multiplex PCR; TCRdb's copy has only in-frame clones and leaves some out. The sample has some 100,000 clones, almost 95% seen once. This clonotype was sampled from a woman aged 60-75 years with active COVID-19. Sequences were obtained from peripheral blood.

CDR3 amino acids: CASSRGDTQYF. CDR3 DNA sequence: TGTGCCAGCAGTCGGGGAGATACGCAGTATTTT. The chain combines TRBV12-3 or TRBV12-4 with TRBJ2-3; perhaps TRBD2 as D (5 bases). V was cut by 5 bases and J by 5 bases, with 5 bases left in between. The length of the CDR3 is 11 residues.